A selection of T cell receptor beta chains follows, all from one sample in a study of cytomegalovirus exposure and HLA in healthy donors. TCRdb keeps only in-frame clones here, not all; method: immunoSEQ multiplex PCR. The repertoire holds about 110,000 clones, with around 75% as singletons. Material: PBMCs. Receptors were obtained from a male donor in good health and CMV-seropositive. Each CDR3 is given with its conserved first and last residue. D genes are given only for firm matches. Expanded clones get a size class; other rows say once, few or many, or leave the size out.

d_call: -; v_call: TRBV28; clone_size: -; j_call: TRBJ1-4; cdr3_nt: TGTGCCAGCAGTTTATTGGGCGAAAAACTGTTTTTT; cdr3_aa: CASSLLGEKLFF
d_call: TRBD2; v_call: TRBV9; clone_size: -; j_call: TRBJ2-7; cdr3_nt: TGTGCCAGCAGCGTAGCTTCTAGCGGGGGGGCCTACGAGCAGTACTTC; cdr3_aa: CASSVASSGGAYEQYF
d_call: TRBD2; v_call: TRBV28; clone_size: -; j_call: TRBJ2-7; cdr3_nt: TGTGCCAGCAACAAGGAGGCGGGAGTGCAGTACTTC; cdr3_aa: CASNKEAGVQYF
d_call: -; v_call: TRBV6-5; clone_size: once; j_call: TRBJ1-3; cdr3_nt: TGTGCCAGCAGTTACCTAGGGGGACTAGCCGGAAACACCATATATTTT; cdr3_aa: CASSYLGGLAGNTIYF
d_call: -; v_call: TRBV15; clone_size: -; j_call: TRBJ2-5; cdr3_nt: TGTGCCACCAGTGGGGGGCAAGAGACCCAGTACTTC; cdr3_aa: CATSGGQETQYF
d_call: TRBD1; v_call: TRBV6-5; clone_size: few; j_call: TRBJ1-5; cdr3_nt: TGTGCCAGCGAAAAGGCTGGAGGGGGCAATCAGCCCCAGAATTTT; cdr3_aa: CASEKAGGGNQPQNF
d_call: -; v_call: TRBV4-1; clone_size: few; j_call: TRBJ1-1; cdr3_nt: TGCGCCAGCAGCCATGGACGCAGCCGGGACACAAGTGAAGCTTTCTTT; cdr3_aa: CASSHGRSRDTSEAFF
d_call: TRBD1; v_call: TRBV14; clone_size: -; j_call: TRBJ1-1; cdr3_nt: TGTGCCAGCAGCCGACCCCCCGGTGTAGTGGGGACAGGGGTGATGGACACTGAAGCTTTCTTT; cdr3_aa: CASSRPPGVVGTGVMDTEAFF
d_call: -; v_call: TRBV14; clone_size: -; j_call: TRBJ2-3; cdr3_nt: TGTGCCAGCAGCCAAGTTGGGAGTTACACAGATACGCAGTATTTT; cdr3_aa: CASSQVGSYTDTQYF
d_call: TRBD2; v_call: TRBV12-5; clone_size: -; j_call: TRBJ2-3; cdr3_nt: TGTGCTAGTGGTTTGTCTACTAGCGCAGATACGCAGTATTTT; cdr3_aa: CASGLSTSADTQYF
d_call: TRBD2; v_call: TRBV28; clone_size: -; j_call: TRBJ2-6; cdr3_nt: TGTGCCAGCAGTTTGCTAGCGGGAGGTACCTCTGGGGCCAACGTCCTGACTTTC; cdr3_aa: CASSLLAGGTSGANVLTF
d_call: TRBD1; v_call: TRBV29-1; clone_size: -; j_call: TRBJ2-5; cdr3_nt: TGCAGCGTTAAACAGGGGATGGAGACCCAGTACTTC; cdr3_aa: CSVKQGMETQYF
d_call: TRBD2; v_call: TRBV9; clone_size: few; j_call: TRBJ2-5; cdr3_nt: TGTGCCAGCAGCGTAGCTCCAACTAGCGGCCAAGAGACCCAGTACTTC; cdr3_aa: CASSVAPTSGQETQYF
d_call: -; v_call: TRBV25-1; clone_size: -; j_call: TRBJ1-1; cdr3_nt: TGTGCCAGCAGTGAGCAGGGTAGGCAGCAGACGACTGAAGCTTTCTTT; cdr3_aa: CASSEQGRQQTTEAFF
d_call: -; v_call: TRBV10-1; clone_size: few; j_call: TRBJ1-5; cdr3_nt: TGCGCCAGCAGTGACTCTTCCAGTTATAGCAATCAGCCCCAGCATTTT; cdr3_aa: CASSDSSSYSNQPQHF
d_call: TRBD1; v_call: TRBV7-3; clone_size: -; j_call: TRBJ2-6; cdr3_nt: TGTGCCAGCAGCGCCAGGGGGCTGGCGGCTGGGGCCAACGTCCTGACTTTC; cdr3_aa: CASSARGLAAGANVLTF
d_call: -; v_call: TRBV19; clone_size: -; j_call: TRBJ2-7; cdr3_nt: TGTGCCAGTAGTATATTGGCAGCCTACGAGCAGTACTTC; cdr3_aa: CASSILAAYEQYF
d_call: -; v_call: TRBV6-1; clone_size: few; j_call: TRBJ1-1; cdr3_nt: TGTGCCAGCAGTGAAGCCAAGACGGGGGGAGCTTTCTTT; cdr3_aa: CASSEAKTGGAFF
d_call: -; v_call: TRBV1; clone_size: -; j_call: TRBJ1-5; cdr3_nt: TGCACCAGCAGCCTCTTCGATCAGCCCCAGCATTTT; cdr3_aa: CTSSLFDQPQHF
d_call: TRBD2; v_call: TRBV7-6; clone_size: -; j_call: TRBJ2-1; cdr3_nt: TGTGCCAGCAGCTTAGGACTAGCGGGAGAGCCCAATGAGCAGTTCTTC; cdr3_aa: CASSLGLAGEPNEQFF
d_call: -; v_call: TRBV9; clone_size: -; j_call: TRBJ2-1; cdr3_nt: TGTGCCAGCAGCGTAGTACCTCAGGGATGGAATGAGCAGTTCTTC; cdr3_aa: CASSVVPQGWNEQFF
d_call: -; v_call: TRBV9; clone_size: -; j_call: TRBJ1-1; cdr3_nt: TGTGCCAGCAGCGGGACAGCGAACACTGAAGCTTTCTTT; cdr3_aa: CASSGTANTEAFF
d_call: -; v_call: TRBV2; clone_size: few; j_call: TRBJ2-2; cdr3_nt: TGTGCCAGCAGTATAGGAGGGGCGGGCACCGGGGAGCTGTTTTTT; cdr3_aa: CASSIGGAGTGELFF
d_call: -; v_call: TRBV2; clone_size: -; j_call: TRBJ1-5; cdr3_nt: TGTGCCAGCAGTGATCGGGGGAGCAATCAGCCCCAGCATTTT; cdr3_aa: CASSDRGSNQPQHF
d_call: TRBD1; v_call: TRBV28; clone_size: -; j_call: TRBJ2-7; cdr3_nt: TGTGCCAGCAGTTACCGGACAGGGGTGTGGGAGCAGTACTTC; cdr3_aa: CASSYRTGVWEQYF
d_call: -; v_call: TRBV7-6; clone_size: -; j_call: TRBJ2-5; cdr3_nt: TGTGCCAGCAGCCCCCGTGGGCGGGGGCTCGGGGAGACCCAGTACTTC; cdr3_aa: CASSPRGRGLGETQYF
d_call: TRBD2; v_call: TRBV5-3; clone_size: many; j_call: TRBJ2-1; cdr3_nt: TGTGCCAGAAGCTTGGTTGGTACTAGCGGAAGCTCCTACAATGAGCAGTTCTTC; cdr3_aa: CARSLVGTSGSSYNEQFF
d_call: -; v_call: TRBV29-1; clone_size: -; j_call: TRBJ1-1; cdr3_nt: TGCAGCGCTTACAGGGAAATGAACACTGAAGCTTTCTTT; cdr3_aa: CSAYREMNTEAFF
d_call: -; v_call: TRBV7-2; clone_size: -; j_call: TRBJ2-7; cdr3_nt: TGTGCCAGCAGCTTAGTGGGCGGGGTCGCCTCCTACGAGCAGTACTTC; cdr3_aa: CASSLVGGVASYEQYF